Listed below are T cell receptor beta chains from one sample, sequenced in a study of cytomegalovirus exposure and HLA in healthy donors. Clones were read by immunoSEQ multiplex PCR, and TCRdb kept only the in-frame ones, dropping some. The table lists around 76,000 clones. What was sequenced was PBMCs. All receptors come from a man aged 40-50 years in good health and CMV-seronegative. Both conserved end residues are part of each CDR3. The order of the fields is CDR3 length, V gene, J gene, D gene, CDR3 DNA, CDR3 protein. D genes are given only for firm matches.

cdr3_length: 16
v_call: TRBV4-3
j_call: TRBJ2-7
d_call: TRBD1
cdr3_nt: TGCGCCAGCAGCCAGGATCGGACAGGTCGGAACTACGAGCAGTACTTC
cdr3_aa: CASSQDRTGRNYEQYF

cdr3_length: 16
v_call: TRBV7-2
j_call: TRBJ2-3
d_call: TRBD2
cdr3_nt: TGTGCCAGCAGCACCGGACTAGCAAATGGGGCAGATACGCAGTATTTT
cdr3_aa: CASSTGLANGADTQYF

cdr3_length: 13
v_call: TRBV10-3
j_call: TRBJ2-7
d_call: TRBD1
cdr3_nt: TGTGCCATTGGGACAGCGGTAGGTGGCGAGCAGTACTTC
cdr3_aa: CAIGTAVGGEQYF

cdr3_length: 16
v_call: TRBV2
j_call: TRBJ2-7
d_call: TRBD1
cdr3_nt: TGTGCCAGCAGTCGTAATCGACAGGGGGGGTCCTACGAGCAGTACTTC
cdr3_aa: CASSRNRQGGSYEQYF

cdr3_length: 14
v_call: TRBV5-6
j_call: TRBJ2-5
d_call: NA
cdr3_nt: TGTGCCAGCAGCTTCCCAGGACAGCGAGAGACCCAGTACTTC
cdr3_aa: CASSFPGQRETQYF

cdr3_length: 14
v_call: TRBV18
j_call: TRBJ1-2
d_call: NA
cdr3_nt: TGTGCCAGCTCACACGTACAGGGTTTCTATGGCTACACCTTC
cdr3_aa: CASSHVQGFYGYTF

cdr3_length: 14
v_call: TRBV30
j_call: TRBJ1-1
d_call: NA
cdr3_nt: TGTGCCTGGAGTGACAGGGTCCCGAACACTGAAGCTTTCTTT
cdr3_aa: CAWSDRVPNTEAFF

cdr3_length: 13
v_call: TRBV18
j_call: TRBJ2-7
d_call: TRBD1
cdr3_nt: TGTGCCAGCTCACCGACGACAGGGGTCGAGCAGTACTTC
cdr3_aa: CASSPTTGVEQYF

cdr3_length: 16
v_call: TRBV6-1
j_call: TRBJ2-7
d_call: TRBD2
cdr3_nt: TGTGCCAGCAGTGAATCTAGCGGGATCCCCTCCTACGAGCAGTACTTC
cdr3_aa: CASSESSGIPSYEQYF

cdr3_length: 13
v_call: TRBV7-6
j_call: TRBJ2-1
d_call: NA
cdr3_nt: TGTGCCAGCAGCCCCCGAGATTACAATGAGCAGTTCTTC
cdr3_aa: CASSPRDYNEQFF

cdr3_length: 13
v_call: TRBV29-1
j_call: TRBJ2-7
d_call: TRBD1
cdr3_nt: TGCAGCGTTACTAGGACAGGGGGGTACGAGCAGTACTTC
cdr3_aa: CSVTRTGGYEQYF

cdr3_length: 12
v_call: TRBV11-2
j_call: TRBJ1-2
d_call: NA
cdr3_nt: TGTGCCAGCAGCTTAGACAGATATGGCTACACCTTC
cdr3_aa: CASSLDRYGYTF

cdr3_length: 14
v_call: TRBV5-4
j_call: TRBJ2-5
d_call: NA
cdr3_nt: TGTGCCAGCATGAAGGTAGTAGCTCCAGAGACCCAGTACTTC
cdr3_aa: CASMKVVAPETQYF

cdr3_length: 14
v_call: TRBV30
j_call: TRBJ1-4
d_call: TRBD1
cdr3_nt: TGTGCCTGGGATGGGACAGGGGTTGGAGAAAAACTGTTTTTT
cdr3_aa: CAWDGTGVGEKLFF

cdr3_length: 14
v_call: TRBV10-3
j_call: TRBJ2-3
d_call: TRBD2
cdr3_nt: TGTGCCATCAGCGGACTAGCGGGCACAGATACGCAGTATTTT
cdr3_aa: CAISGLAGTDTQYF

cdr3_length: 14
v_call: TRBV30
j_call: TRBJ1-1
d_call: TRBD1
cdr3_nt: TGTGCCTGCCGGACAGGGGGCCGAGACACTGAAGCTTTCTTT
cdr3_aa: CACRTGGRDTEAFF

cdr3_length: 15
v_call: TRBV14
j_call: TRBJ2-7
d_call: TRBD1
cdr3_nt: TGTGCCAGCAGCCGACCTTCGGACAGGTTCGACGAGCAGTACTTC
cdr3_aa: CASSRPSDRFDEQYF

cdr3_length: 17
v_call: TRBV19
j_call: TRBJ2-4
d_call: TRBD1
cdr3_nt: TGTGCCAGTAGTACTGTACAGGGGATCGAGGCCAAAAACATTCAGTACTTC
cdr3_aa: CASSTVQGIEAKNIQYF

cdr3_length: 15
v_call: TRBV5-1
j_call: TRBJ2-1
d_call: NA
cdr3_nt: TGCGCCAGCAGCCTCGTAGACAGCTCCTACAATGAGCAGTTCTTC
cdr3_aa: CASSLVDSSYNEQFF

cdr3_length: 15
v_call: TRBV5-4
j_call: TRBJ2-1
d_call: TRBD2
cdr3_nt: TGTGCCAGCAGCCAGACTAGCGGGATCTTTAATGAGCAGTTCTTC
cdr3_aa: CASSQTSGIFNEQFF

cdr3_length: 15
v_call: TRBV5-4
j_call: TRBJ2-1
d_call: NA
cdr3_nt: TGTGCCAGCAGCTTCCTAGCTAGGTCTTTGCATGAGCAGTTCTTC
cdr3_aa: CASSFLARSLHEQFF

cdr3_length: 13
v_call: TRBV6-1
j_call: TRBJ1-5
d_call: NA
cdr3_nt: TGTGCCAGCAGGGACGGACTAAGAACCTTCCAGCATTTT
cdr3_aa: CASRDGLRTFQHF

cdr3_length: 11
v_call: TRBV6-6
j_call: TRBJ2-5
d_call: NA
cdr3_nt: TGTGCCAGCAGTTCGAGGGAGACCCAGTACTTC
cdr3_aa: CASSSRETQYF

cdr3_length: 16
v_call: TRBV10-2
j_call: TRBJ1-5
d_call: NA
cdr3_nt: TGCGCCAGCAGTGTAGTGCGGGGGCCCCGCAATCAGCCCCAGCATTTT
cdr3_aa: CASSVVRGPRNQPQHF

cdr3_length: 14
v_call: TRBV19
j_call: TRBJ1-2
d_call: TRBD1
cdr3_nt: TGTGCCAGTCAGCCTCCCGGGACAGGGAATGGCTACACCTTC
cdr3_aa: CASQPPGTGNGYTF

cdr3_length: 14
v_call: TRBV5-1
j_call: TRBJ1-1
d_call: NA
cdr3_nt: TGCGCCAGCAGACCCGGACAAATGAACACTGAAGCTTTCTTT
cdr3_aa: CASRPGQMNTEAFF

cdr3_length: 15
v_call: TRBV27
j_call: TRBJ1-3
d_call: TRBD1
cdr3_nt: TGTGCCAGCAGTTCGCGGACAGGGAACGGAAACACCATATATTTT
cdr3_aa: CASSSRTGNGNTIYF

cdr3_length: 14
v_call: TRBV27
j_call: TRBJ1-5
d_call: NA
cdr3_nt: TGTGCCAGCAACGCGGGGTTTAGCAATCAGCCCCAGCATTTT
cdr3_aa: CASNAGFSNQPQHF

cdr3_length: 15
v_call: TRBV10-3
j_call: TRBJ2-3
d_call: NA
cdr3_nt: TGTGCCATCAGGGAGCTAGTGGATGGAACAGATACGCAGTATTTT
cdr3_aa: CAIRELVDGTDTQYF

cdr3_length: 15
v_call: TRBV19
j_call: TRBJ2-7
d_call: TRBD1
cdr3_nt: TGTGCCAGTAGTAACCCGGGACAGGGGGCCTACGAGCAGTACTTC
cdr3_aa: CASSNPGQGAYEQYF

cdr3_length: 14
v_call: TRBV10-1
j_call: TRBJ2-5
d_call: NA
cdr3_nt: TGCGCCAGCAGTGAGGGGGGGGCCCGGGAGACCCAGTACTTC
cdr3_aa: CASSEGGARETQYF

cdr3_length: 14
v_call: TRBV4-2
j_call: TRBJ1-1
d_call: NA
cdr3_nt: TGTGCCAGCAGACAGACAGGCTCGAACACTGAAGCTTTCTTT
cdr3_aa: CASRQTGSNTEAFF

cdr3_length: 14
v_call: TRBV7-9
j_call: TRBJ1-1
d_call: TRBD1
cdr3_nt: TGTGCCAGCAGCTCGCAGGGGGGAAGCACTGAAGCTTTCTTT
cdr3_aa: CASSSQGGSTEAFF

cdr3_length: 15
v_call: TRBV19
j_call: TRBJ1-2
d_call: NA
cdr3_nt: TGTGCCAGTAGTAAGGAAGTCTCTCTAGGCTATGGCTACACCTTC
cdr3_aa: CASSKEVSLGYGYTF

cdr3_length: 14
v_call: TRBV5-1
j_call: TRBJ2-5
d_call: TRBD1
cdr3_nt: TGCGCCAGCAGCTCTGGACAGGGGAGGGAGACCCAGTACTTC
cdr3_aa: CASSSGQGRETQYF

cdr3_length: 14
v_call: TRBV2
j_call: TRBJ1-2
d_call: NA
cdr3_nt: TGTGCCAGCAGTGAATTGGTCCCAGGCTCTGGCTACACCTTC
cdr3_aa: CASSELVPGSGYTF

cdr3_length: 17
v_call: TRBV7-7
j_call: TRBJ2-5
d_call: NA
cdr3_nt: TGTGCCAGCAGCTTTTGCATGGGGACAAAGTACCAAGAGACCCAGTACTTC
cdr3_aa: CASSFCMGTKYQETQYF

cdr3_length: 18
v_call: TRBV5-1
j_call: TRBJ1-6
d_call: NA
cdr3_nt: TGCGCCAGCAGCTTGGGCGTCCCTGAGAGCTCCTATAATTCACCCCTCCACTTT
cdr3_aa: CASSLGVPESSYNSPLHF

cdr3_length: 14
v_call: TRBV14
j_call: TRBJ1-1
d_call: NA
cdr3_nt: TGTGCCAGCAGCCAGGTGGGACTCTTCCCTGAAGCTTTCTTT
cdr3_aa: CASSQVGLFPEAFF

cdr3_length: 12
v_call: TRBV9
j_call: TRBJ1-1
d_call: NA
cdr3_nt: TGTGCCAGCAGAGGGGCGGCTACTGAAGCTTTCTTT
cdr3_aa: CASRGAATEAFF

cdr3_length: 13
v_call: TRBV19
j_call: TRBJ2-5
d_call: NA
cdr3_nt: TGTGCCAGTAGTTGGGCCAACCAAGAGACCCAGTACTTC
cdr3_aa: CASSWANQETQYF

cdr3_length: 15
v_call: TRBV27
j_call: TRBJ2-7
d_call: NA
cdr3_nt: TGTGCCAGCAGTCGGCTTTCTGTGGGAGACTACGAGCAGTACTTC
cdr3_aa: CASSRLSVGDYEQYF

cdr3_length: 16
v_call: TRBV5-1
j_call: TRBJ1-4
d_call: TRBD1
cdr3_nt: TGCGCCAGCAGCGAACGACAGGGATCGACTAATGAAAAACTGTTTTTT
cdr3_aa: CASSERQGSTNEKLFF

cdr3_length: 15
v_call: TRBV5-6
j_call: TRBJ2-4
d_call: NA
cdr3_nt: TGTGCCAGCAGCTTGGTGGACTCCAGAGGGAACATTCAGTACTTC
cdr3_aa: CASSLVDSRGNIQYF

cdr3_length: 13
v_call: TRBV10-3
j_call: TRBJ2-7
d_call: TRBD1
cdr3_nt: TGTGCCATCAGTTTTGACAGGGAGTACGAGCAGTACTTC
cdr3_aa: CAISFDREYEQYF

cdr3_length: 16
v_call: TRBV4-1
j_call: TRBJ2-5
d_call: NA
cdr3_nt: TGCGCCAGCAGCCACGCGACAACTTCAGGGTGGGAGACCCAGTACTTC
cdr3_aa: CASSHATTSGWETQYF

cdr3_length: 15
v_call: TRBV5-5
j_call: TRBJ1-2
d_call: NA
cdr3_nt: TGTGCCAGCAGCTTGTCTTCCTCCCAGGACTATGGCTACACCTTC
cdr3_aa: CASSLSSSQDYGYTF

cdr3_length: 14
v_call: TRBV19
j_call: TRBJ2-5
d_call: NA
cdr3_nt: TGTGCCAGTAGTAGCCAGGGGAGACAAGAGACCCAGTACTTC
cdr3_aa: CASSSQGRQETQYF